The TCR beta chain under discussion was sequenced for a study of early T cells in non-severe SARS-CoV-2 infection. The trim removed 4 bases at V and 4 bases at J, leaving 9 bases unmatched. This CDR3 is built from 18 residues. Germline-derived CDR1 and CDR2 are SGHAT and FQNNGV. Individual cDNA molecules received unique molecular identifiers. From the 5' RACE reads, TCRdb called clonotypes with MiXCR, one entry per CDR3 protein. This table holds approximately 48,000 distinct CDR3 sequences, approximately 8.5% found once. The rearrangement uses TRBV11-2 and TRBJ2-1, with 14 bases matching TRBD2. The receptor was derived from an adult who was a healthcare worker with PCR-confirmed SARS-CoV-2 infection or an uninfected control (not recorded which). The sample was whole blood. This CDR3 reads CASSSTGTSGRTYNEQFF. The CDR3 DNA sequence: TGTGCCAGCAGCTCGACCGGGACTAGCGGGAGAACATACAATGAGCAGTTCTTC.